This T cell receptor beta chain is drawn from a study of T cell repertoires in cytomegalovirus infection (dated by TCRdb to about 2019). Concerning the study at large: Recently identified HLA-C-restricted CMV epitopes, whose presentation resists viral immunomodulation, were targeted by peptide stimulations together with well-studied HLA-B-restricted epitopes. Donor HLA type was relevant to the analysis, as public TCR beta signatures indicated carriage of CMV infection together with the matching HLA type.

Clipping removes 8 bases from V and 0 bases from J, with 1 as the unmatched junction base count. There are 13 amino acids in the CDR3, from cysteine to phenylalanine inclusive. Only CDR3 DNA is held: 39 bases, read in frame from base 1. The germline V gene sets CDR1 to MDHEN and CDR2 to SYDVKM. Data came from an Illumina HiSeq 1500. TCRdb applied fastp at Q25 and MiXCR to the public reads, then kept only in-frame beta chains. Every distinct CDR3 protein forms one entry, paired with its most common genes and DNA. The sample table records approximately 590,000 distinct CDR3 sequences; 40% of these occur just once. The top ten clonotypes cover more than 40% of the sample. This clonotype was seen once. Its antigen is not yet known. Base qualities were left out, and no much larger clone turns up one base away. A single read constitutes weak evidence. The treatment or condition label here, explained by the study, means: in vitro stimulation with specific CMV peptide epitopes to enrich CMV-specific T cells.

What the research found in general, with its limitations: In both this cohort and an independent cohort of a few hundred donors, the cumulative frequency of public TCR beta family members distinguished carriers of CMV infection plus the relevant HLA type. The ex vivo response was dominated by HLA-C-restricted CMV-specific TCR beta clonotypes, which also provided the single most frequent clonotype in two of eight donors.

This specimen consisted of cultured PBMCs, obtained from culture after CMV antigen stimulation. This receptor was obtained from a human donor in good health (CMV status not recorded). Some clones in this sample may be carry-over from other donors' samples. The rearranged segments are TRBV28 and TRBJ2-1, and 7 bases in between align with TRBD2. The CDR3 protein is CASGRDSYNEQFF. Read as DNA, the sequence is TGTGCCAGCGGGAGGGACTCCTACAATGAGCAGTTCTTC.